These T cell receptor beta chains were read from a single sample in a study of regulatory T cells in long-lasting Graves disease. TCRdb recomputed calls from the multiplex PCR reads with MiXCR, one row per CDR3 protein. Here the sample spans 550,000 to 700,000 distinct CDR3 sequences, more than 15% being singletons. These data were also reused for a study on T cells in Graves' hyperthyroidism and ophthalmopathy.

This sample comprised peripheral blood mononuclear cells (PBMCs), obtained at new diagnosis, from a patient treated with antithyroid drugs. The receptors were sampled from a man aged 18 to 29 with Graves disease. Both conserved end residues are part of each CDR3.

CDR3 protein: CASIRDRVNSPLHF
V gene: TRBV2

CDR3 protein: CASSLVTLLSYNEQFF
V gene: TRBV7-9

CDR3 protein: CAWSLWGEAFF
V gene: TRBV30

CDR3 protein: CASSSQGPESGNTIYF
V gene: TRBV7-6

CDR3 protein: CASSLGPPGSGNTDTQYF
V gene: TRBV11-2

CDR3 protein: CASSQTAGIGELFF
V gene: TRBV4-1

CDR3 protein: CSVTHNIRPGGDGYTF
V gene: TRBV29-1

CDR3 protein: CATSRGPDGEGHF
V gene: TRBV15

CDR3 protein: CASSRRGSLDGEPQHF
V gene: TRBV27

CDR3 protein: CASSQEPGLDTIYF
V gene: TRBV4-1

CDR3 protein: CSLQRGGSSYNEQFF
V gene: TRBV29-1

CDR3 protein: CASSLNARGTEAFF
V gene: TRBV12-3/TRBV12-4

CDR3 protein: CASSPGLRAAQYF
V gene: TRBV18

CDR3 protein: CASSPTRQGGGSPLHF
V gene: TRBV5-1

CDR3 protein: CASSSAGYTEAFF
V gene: TRBV13

CDR3 protein: CASSLEQGPGTEAFF
V gene: TRBV27

CDR3 protein: CASSSGSGYTF
V gene: TRBV28

CDR3 protein: CASRLAGLGDTQYF
V gene: TRBV2

CDR3 protein: CARPARRIDQPQHF
V gene: TRBV6-2/TRBV6-3

CDR3 protein: CSARAVDANTGELFF
V gene: TRBV20-1

CDR3 protein: CASNPGTDNYGYTF
V gene: TRBV12-3/TRBV12-4

CDR3 protein: CASSPGGGPRGGDTQYF
V gene: TRBV11-2

CDR3 protein: CASSRSRAEHYNEQFF
V gene: TRBV5-1

CDR3 protein: CAWSVGVHQPQHF
V gene: TRBV30

CDR3 protein: CASSEFRDTYTGELFF
V gene: TRBV6-1

CDR3 protein: CAISAIGGAGDNEQFF
V gene: TRBV10-3

CDR3 protein: CASSSPGTVPYEQYF
V gene: TRBV27

CDR3 protein: CASSDDYTGGPRSEQFF
V gene: TRBV11-2

CDR3 protein: CASSSPGTGAYEQYF
V gene: TRBV5-1

CDR3 protein: CASSPEGLAGPWFF
V gene: TRBV27

CDR3 protein: CASTRRPRVYEQCF
V gene: TRBV28

CDR3 protein: CASSLGTFDEQFF
V gene: TRBV7-3

CDR3 protein: CSASNRDRVTDTQYF
V gene: TRBV20-1

CDR3 protein: CASSRTGRNEQYF
V gene: TRBV7-3

CDR3 protein: CASSEGRRQTTGELFF
V gene: TRBV6-2/TRBV6-3

CDR3 protein: CASSLAGVDGYTF
V gene: TRBV27

CDR3 protein: CASIGQGARITEAFF
V gene: TRBV10-2

CDR3 protein: CSATSGRETQYF
V gene: TRBV20-1

CDR3 protein: CASSKKRESYEQYF
V gene: TRBV11-2

CDR3 protein: CASRKDISNYGYTF
V gene: TRBV2

CDR3 protein: CASLGAGGPRELFF
V gene: TRBV28

CDR3 protein: CASSLEGKNSPLHF
V gene: TRBV2

CDR3 protein: CASSFQIEPETQYF
V gene: TRBV7-9

CDR3 protein: CASAPGGGYGYTF
V gene: TRBV28

CDR3 protein: CAWSYLPGLTNSPLHF
V gene: TRBV30

CDR3 protein: CASRKNGRGAYNSPLHF
V gene: TRBV6-1

CDR3 protein: CASMAGGIQYF
V gene: TRBV25-1

CDR3 protein: CASNQRGAGTFTEAFF
V gene: TRBV5-8

CDR3 protein: CASSSARTNYGYTF
V gene: TRBV28

CDR3 protein: CSARQGADNSPLHF
V gene: TRBV20-1

CDR3 protein: CASSSTGQDTEAFF
V gene: TRBV19

CDR3 protein: CASSDLVAQYF
V gene: TRBV6-4

CDR3 protein: CASRPFGQGNTEAFF
V gene: TRBV11-2

CDR3 protein: CASSLGGVRGLAGYTF
V gene: TRBV27

CDR3 protein: CASSQGGTNTGELFF
V gene: TRBV3-1

CDR3 protein: CASSARTGGGSGANVLTF
V gene: TRBV7-9

CDR3 protein: CASSLGPGTGDWNEQFF
V gene: TRBV11-2

CDR3 protein: CASSLASWGQGQGYTF
V gene: TRBV7-2

CDR3 protein: CASSKPVNTEAFF
V gene: TRBV12-3/TRBV12-4

CDR3 protein: CASSTGRGPTDTQYF
V gene: TRBV9